This is a list of T cell receptor beta chains from one sample in a study of Ad26.COV2.S vaccination and SARS-CoV-2 variants. Repertoires were generated with immunoSEQ multiplex PCR, while TCRdb's copy carries only in-frame clones and drops some. Among some 340,000 clones, around four fifths were seen once, and the ten largest hold roughly 2%. The material was peripheral blood, obtained in a trial of Ad26.COV2.S vaccine versus placebo. The receptors were gathered from a person between 18 and 59 years old who received the Ad26.COV2.S COVID-19 vaccine or a placebo. Both conserved end residues are part of each CDR3. The D gene is left open where the match is weak. Clone size is shown for a subset of rows, as once, few, many or a class of expanded clone.

d_call,j_call,clone_size,v_call,cdr3_nt,cdr3_aa
NA,TRBJ1-1,NA,TRBV5-1,TGCGCCAGCAGCCACCTACAAATGGCTTTCTTT,CASSHLQMAFF
TRBD1,TRBJ2-7,NA,TRBV2,TGTGCCAGCACCCATGACAGGGACACCTACGAGCAGTACTTC,CASTHDRDTYEQYF
TRBD1,TRBJ2-1,NA,TRBV3-1/TRBV3-2,TGTGCCAGCAGCCAAGGACAGGGATACAATGAGCAGTTCTTC,CASSQGQGYNEQFF
NA,TRBJ1-1,NA,TRBV9,TGTGCCAGCAGCGTAGGGCCGAGGAACACTGAAGCTTTCTTT,CASSVGPRNTEAFF
TRBD2,TRBJ2-3,NA,TRBV11-3,TGTGCCAGCAGCCCAAAAGGGACTAGCGGGGGCCTGGAGAGGGATACGCAGTATTTT,CASSPKGTSGGLERDTQYF
NA,TRBJ2-7,NA,TRBV5-1,TGCGCCAGCAGGCCTCTGTACAGGCGGGACTCCTACGAGCAGTACTTC,CASRPLYRRDSYEQYF
TRBD1,TRBJ2-7,NA,TRBV7-3,TGTGCCAGCAGCCCGGACAGGGGTAGCTACGAGCAGTACTTC,CASSPDRGSYEQYF
TRBD1,TRBJ2-2,NA,TRBV2,TGTGCCAGCAGTGGTCACAGGGGGCCCACCGGGGAGCTGTTTTTT,CASSGHRGPTGELFF
TRBD1,TRBJ1-4,NA,TRBV15,TGTGCCACCAGCTTTCGACAGGGGGAAGTTGAAAAACTGTTTTTT,CATSFRQGEVEKLFF
NA,TRBJ2-3,NA,TRBV6-1,TGTGCCAGCAGTGAAGCGCACGGGACACTAAAACCCCGACGGACAGATACGCAGTATTTT,CASSEAHGTLKPRRTDTQYF
NA,TRBJ2-3,NA,TRBV6-6,TGTGCCAGCAGTTCAAACCCAGATACGCAGTATTTT,CASSSNPDTQYF
NA,TRBJ2-7,NA,TRBV18,TGTGCCAGCTCACGGGAGCAGGGGAAGGACGAGCAGTACTTC,CASSREQGKDEQYF
NA,TRBJ2-2,NA,TRBV27,TGTGCCAGCAGGGCCCTAGGGGAGCGAGACACCGGGGAGCTGTTTTTT,CASRALGERDTGELFF
TRBD1,TRBJ1-6,NA,TRBV7-9,TGTGCCAGCAGCCCCTGGGACAGGGGTTCACCCCTCCACTTT,CASSPWDRGSPLHF
NA,TRBJ1-6,once,TRBV6-6,TGTGCCAGCAGTTATGAGACAAATTCACCCCTCCACTTT,CASSYETNSPLHF
NA,TRBJ2-1,NA,TRBV4-2,TGTGCCAGCAGCCCAAAGACTGGATACAATGAGCAGTTCTTC,CASSPKTGYNEQFF
NA,TRBJ2-7,NA,TRBV5-4,TGTGCCAGCAGCTTGAAACTAACAGGATTCTACGAGCAGTACTTC,CASSLKLTGFYEQYF
NA,TRBJ2-7,NA,TRBV28,TGTGCCACCTCACTCATTGTATCCCAGGTAGTCTACGAGCAGTACTTC,CATSLIVSQVVYEQYF
NA,TRBJ1-2,NA,TRBV7-2,TGTGCCAGCAGCTTAAAAGGGGTGGACTATGGCTACACCTTC,CASSLKGVDYGYTF
TRBD2,TRBJ2-1,NA,TRBV7-6,TGTGCCAGCAGCCCCATGAACCCTTCTAGCGGGGGGAGGAATGAGCAGTTCTTC,CASSPMNPSSGGRNEQFF
TRBD1,TRBJ2-7,few,TRBV23-1,TGCGCCAGCAGTCGAGCCAGCGGACAGGGGTCCTACGAGCAGTACTTC,CASSRASGQGSYEQYF
NA,TRBJ1-6,NA,TRBV11-3,TGTGCCAGCAGCTTTACGAGGGACGGGAATTCACCCCTCCACTTT,CASSFTRDGNSPLHF
NA,TRBJ2-2,NA,TRBV19,TGTGCCAGTAGTATACCCCGAGGTCTCACCGGGGAGCTGTTTTTT,CASSIPRGLTGELFF
NA,TRBJ2-7,NA,TRBV4-1,TGCGCCAGCAGCCAAGGAGTCTTAAGTCGATCCTACGAGCAGTACTTC,CASSQGVLSRSYEQYF
NA,TRBJ1-5,NA,TRBV19,TGTGCCAGTAGCCATGGCACAGGGTACAATCAGCCCCAGCATTTT,CASSHGTGYNQPQHF
TRBD1,TRBJ1-2,NA,TRBV6-6,TGTGCCACGGACAGGGATTTGTACGACTATGGCTACACCTTC,CATDRDLYDYGYTF
NA,TRBJ1-1,NA,TRBV18,TGTGCCAGCTCACCGGAAGAACTTGGTGAAGCTTTCTTT,CASSPEELGEAFF
NA,TRBJ1-1,NA,TRBV5-4,TGTGCCAGCAGCTTGGTGGCGGGCGGCGGTGAAGCTTTCTTT,CASSLVAGGGEAFF
NA,TRBJ1-1,NA,TRBV6-5,TGTGCCAGCACCGCGGGGTCAGGAAACACTGAAGCTTTCTTT,CASTAGSGNTEAFF
NA,TRBJ1-1,NA,TRBV29-1,TGCAGCGTTCAACCCCAAGGAACTGAAGCTTTCTTT,CSVQPQGTEAFF
TRBD2,TRBJ2-5,NA,TRBV7-9,TGTGCCAGCAGCTTCGTGGGGGGGCAAGAGACCCAGTACTTC,CASSFVGGQETQYF
NA,TRBJ1-6,NA,TRBV28,TGTGCCAGCAGTTCACCAGGGGAAAGGTCACCCCTCCACTTT,CASSSPGERSPLHF
NA,TRBJ2-7,NA,TRBV28,TGTGCCAGCAGTTCCCCCGGCCATTCCGGGGGGCGGTACGAGCAGTACTTC,CASSSPGHSGGRYEQYF
NA,TRBJ2-5,NA,TRBV19,TGTGCCAGTAGTAGGCAGACTGGAGAGACCCAGTACTTC,CASSRQTGETQYF
TRBD1,TRBJ1-2,NA,TRBV19,TGTGCCAGTAGTTCTACAGGGGGCGAGTCGTATGGCTACACCTTC,CASSSTGGESYGYTF
NA,TRBJ2-6,NA,TRBV24-1,TGTGCCACCAGCCCTCGCAGCTCTGGGGCCAACGTCCTGACTTTC,CATSPRSSGANVLTF
TRBD1,TRBJ1-1,NA,TRBV19,TGTGCCAGTAGTGTGGACAGGGGGACCCACTCTGAAGCCTTCTTT,CASSVDRGTHSEAFF
NA,TRBJ1-4,NA,TRBV10-2,TGCGCCAGCAGCGGGGGGAGCACTAATGAAAAACTGTTTTTT,CASSGGSTNEKLFF
NA,TRBJ1-1,NA,TRBV11-3,TGTGCCAGCAGCCTTGGGCAGATGAACACTGAAGCTTTCTTT,CASSLGQMNTEAFF
NA,TRBJ1-2,NA,TRBV6-5,TGTGCCAGCTTGGGACTAAACTATGGCTACACCTTC,CASLGLNYGYTF
TRBD2,TRBJ2-5,NA,TRBV2,TGTGCCAGCAGAATGACTAGCGGGGTGGGCGAAGAGACCCAGTACTTC,CASRMTSGVGEETQYF
NA,TRBJ2-2,once,TRBV7-6,TGTGCCAGCGGACGGACCGGGGAGCTGTTTTTT,CASGRTGELFF
NA,TRBJ1-5,NA,TRBV11-2,TGTGCCAGCAGCTTAGAGGGGGGAGGCAATCAGCCCCAGCATTTT,CASSLEGGGNQPQHF
NA,TRBJ1-1,NA,TRBV4-1,TGCGCCAGCAGCGGACGGACAGTCAACACTGAAGCTTTCTTT,CASSGRTVNTEAFF